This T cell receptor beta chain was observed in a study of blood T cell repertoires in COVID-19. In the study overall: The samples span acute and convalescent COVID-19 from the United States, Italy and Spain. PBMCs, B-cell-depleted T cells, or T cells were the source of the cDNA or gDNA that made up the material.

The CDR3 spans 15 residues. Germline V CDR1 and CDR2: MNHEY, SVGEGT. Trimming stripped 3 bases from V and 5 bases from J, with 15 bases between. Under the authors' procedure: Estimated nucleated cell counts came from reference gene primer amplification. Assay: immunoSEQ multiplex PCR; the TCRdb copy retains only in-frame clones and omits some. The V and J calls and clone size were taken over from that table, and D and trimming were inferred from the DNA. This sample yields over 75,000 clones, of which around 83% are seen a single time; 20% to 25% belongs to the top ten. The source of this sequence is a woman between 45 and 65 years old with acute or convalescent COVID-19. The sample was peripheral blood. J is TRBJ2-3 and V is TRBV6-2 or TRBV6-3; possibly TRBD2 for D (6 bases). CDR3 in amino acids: CASSYLGLPRDTQYF. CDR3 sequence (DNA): TGTGCCAGCAGTTATCTGGGACTGCCAAGAGATACGCAGTATTTT.